The present T cell receptor beta chain was sequenced within a study of T cell repertoires in cytomegalovirus infection. TCRdb itself ran the reads through MiXCR, one entry per CDR3 protein. The sample contains about 740,000 distinct CDR3 sequences, 35% to 45% of which appear only once. Trimming left V 7 bases short and J 5 bases short, with 21 bases between. Germline lookup yields CDR1 MDHEN and CDR2 SYDVKM. CDR3 length equals 16 residues. The rearrangement joins TRBV28 to TRBJ1-5, with a possible D match to TRBD1 (5 bases). The source of this sequence is a human donor in good health (CMV status not recorded). Some clones in this sample may be carry-over from other donors' samples. Sequencing input: PBMCs. Here the CDR3 DNA reads TGTGCCAGCAAGGGGCACGTAAATGTCCCCTATCAGCCCCAGCATTTT. Its protein product is CASKGHVNVPYQPQHF.